The rows below give T cell receptor beta chains drawn from one sample of a study of control samples from healthy donors and cancer patients. Clones were read by immunoSEQ multiplex PCR, and TCRdb kept only the in-frame ones, dropping some. The table has about 70,000 clones, approximately 88% seen once. Sequenced input: PBMCs. These receptors originate from a woman between 45 and 60 years old with lung cancer. CDR3s include the opening cysteine and the closing phenylalanine or tryptophan. The order of the fields is clone size, D gene, J gene, V gene, CDR3 DNA, CDR3 protein. A D gene is named only where the DNA matches it firmly. Clone size is stated in some rows and not others, as once, few, many or a class when expanded.

clone size: -
D gene: -
J gene: TRBJ1-5
V gene: TRBV6-2/TRBV6-3
CDR3 DNA: TGTGCCAGCAGTCTGGGTAGCAATCAGCCCCAGCATTTT
CDR3 protein: CASSLGSNQPQHF

clone size: -
D gene: -
J gene: TRBJ1-3
V gene: TRBV12-3/TRBV12-4
CDR3 DNA: TGTGCCACTACAGGGCGAGGAAACACCATATATTTT
CDR3 protein: CATTGRGNTIYF

clone size: -
D gene: TRBD1
J gene: TRBJ1-5
V gene: TRBV6-1
CDR3 DNA: TGTGCCAGCAGTGAAGCTAGGGGGCGCGGTCAGCCCCAGCATTTT
CDR3 protein: CASSEARGRGQPQHF

clone size: -
D gene: -
J gene: TRBJ1-3
V gene: TRBV19
CDR3 DNA: TGTGCCAGTAGCGGTGACTCTGGAAACACCATATATTTT
CDR3 protein: CASSGDSGNTIYF

clone size: few
D gene: -
J gene: TRBJ2-7
V gene: TRBV7-9
CDR3 DNA: TGTGCCAGCAGCTCGGGACGGATCTACGAGCAGTACTTC
CDR3 protein: CASSSGRIYEQYF

clone size: -
D gene: -
J gene: TRBJ1-3
V gene: TRBV28
CDR3 DNA: TGTGCCAGCAGCACCGGAAACACCATATATTTT
CDR3 protein: CASSTGNTIYF

clone size: -
D gene: TRBD1
J gene: TRBJ2-1
V gene: TRBV3-1/TRBV3-2
CDR3 DNA: TGTGCCAGCAGCCGCGGACAGGGTAGGAATGAGCAGTTCTTC
CDR3 protein: CASSRGQGRNEQFF

clone size: -
D gene: -
J gene: TRBJ1-1
V gene: TRBV12-3/TRBV12-4
CDR3 DNA: TGTGCCAGCAGTTTAGGGACAGCACTTGAAGAATTT
CDR3 protein: CASSLGTALEEF

clone size: -
D gene: -
J gene: TRBJ2-7
V gene: TRBV11-2
CDR3 DNA: TGTGCCAGCAGCTTAATCTCCTACGAGCAGTACTTC
CDR3 protein: CASSLISYEQYF

clone size: -
D gene: -
J gene: TRBJ1-1
V gene: TRBV5-1
CDR3 DNA: TGCGCCAGCAGTACATTAACAGGGAACACTGAAGCTTTCTTT
CDR3 protein: CASSTLTGNTEAFF